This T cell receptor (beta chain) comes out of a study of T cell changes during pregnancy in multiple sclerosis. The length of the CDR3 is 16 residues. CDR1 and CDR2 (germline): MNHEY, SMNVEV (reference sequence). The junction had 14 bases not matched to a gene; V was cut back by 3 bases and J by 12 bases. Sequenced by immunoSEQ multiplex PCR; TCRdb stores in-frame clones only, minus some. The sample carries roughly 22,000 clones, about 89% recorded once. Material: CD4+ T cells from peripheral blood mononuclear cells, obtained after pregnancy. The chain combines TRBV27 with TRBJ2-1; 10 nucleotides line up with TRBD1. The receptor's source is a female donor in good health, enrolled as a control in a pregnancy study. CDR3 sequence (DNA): TGTGCCAGCAGTTTTCTTAGTGGGACAGGGGTGCCGGTGCAGTTCTTC. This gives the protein CASSFLSGTGVPVQFF.